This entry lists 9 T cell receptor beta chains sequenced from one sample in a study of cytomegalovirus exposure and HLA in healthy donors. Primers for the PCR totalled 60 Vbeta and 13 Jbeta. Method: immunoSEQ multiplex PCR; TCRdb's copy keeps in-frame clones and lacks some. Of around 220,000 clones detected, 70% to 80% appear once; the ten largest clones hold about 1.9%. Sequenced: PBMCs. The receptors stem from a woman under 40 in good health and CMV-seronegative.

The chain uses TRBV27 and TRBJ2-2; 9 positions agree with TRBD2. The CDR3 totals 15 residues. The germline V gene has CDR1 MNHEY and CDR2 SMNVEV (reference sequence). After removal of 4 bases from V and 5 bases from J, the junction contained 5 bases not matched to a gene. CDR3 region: CASSWGLAGTGELFF. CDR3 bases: TGTGCCAGCAGTTGGGGACTAGCCGGGACCGGGGAGCTGTTTTTT.

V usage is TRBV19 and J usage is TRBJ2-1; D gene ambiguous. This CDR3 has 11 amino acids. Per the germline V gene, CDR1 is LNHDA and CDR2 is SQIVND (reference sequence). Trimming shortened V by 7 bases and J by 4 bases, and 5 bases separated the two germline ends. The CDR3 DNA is TGTGCCAGTAATCAGTACAATGAGCAGTTCTTC. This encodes CASNQYNEQFF. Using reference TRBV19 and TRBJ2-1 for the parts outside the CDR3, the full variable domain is DGGITQSPKYLFRKEGQNVTLSCEQNLNHDAMYWYRQDPGQGLRLIYYSQIVNDFQKGDIAEGYSVSREKKESFPLTVTSAQKNPTAFYLCASNQYNEQFFGPGTRLTVL.

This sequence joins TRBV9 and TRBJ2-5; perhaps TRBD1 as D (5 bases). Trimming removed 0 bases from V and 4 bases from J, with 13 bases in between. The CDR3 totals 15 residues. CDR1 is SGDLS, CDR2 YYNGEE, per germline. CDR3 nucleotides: TGTGCCAGCAGCGTAGAGGGTGTGGGGCGAGAGACCCAGTACTTC. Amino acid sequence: CASSVEGVGRETQYF. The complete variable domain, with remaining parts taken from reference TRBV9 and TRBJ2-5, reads DSGVTQTPKHLITATGQRVTLRCSPRSGDLSVYWYQQSLDQGLQFLIQYYNGEERAKGNILERFSAQQFPDLHSELNLSSLELGDSALYFCASSVEGVGRETQYFGPGTRLLVL.

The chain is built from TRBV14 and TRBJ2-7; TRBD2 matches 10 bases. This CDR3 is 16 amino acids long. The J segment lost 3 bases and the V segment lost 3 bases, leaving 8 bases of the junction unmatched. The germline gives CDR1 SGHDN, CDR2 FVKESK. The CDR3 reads CASSQDQREGLYEQYF. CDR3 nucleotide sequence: TGTGCCAGCAGCCAGGACCAGCGGGAGGGCCTCTACGAGCAGTACTTC.

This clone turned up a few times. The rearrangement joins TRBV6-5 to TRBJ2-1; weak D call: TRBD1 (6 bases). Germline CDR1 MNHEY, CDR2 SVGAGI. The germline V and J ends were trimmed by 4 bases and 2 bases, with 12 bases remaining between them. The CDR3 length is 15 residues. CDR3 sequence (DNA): TGTGCCAGCAGTTCGGGCACAGGGACCTACAATGAGCAGTTCTTC. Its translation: CASSSGTGTYNEQFF.

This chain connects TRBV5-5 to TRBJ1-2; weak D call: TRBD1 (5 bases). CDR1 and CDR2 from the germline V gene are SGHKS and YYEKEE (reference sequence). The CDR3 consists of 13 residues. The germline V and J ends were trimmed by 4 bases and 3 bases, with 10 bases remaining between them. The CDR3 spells CASSADSYYGYTF. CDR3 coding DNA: TGTGCCAGCAGCGCCGACAGTTACTATGGCTACACCTTC.

The CDR3 reads CAWSAGAEAFF. As DNA, the CDR3 is TGTGCCTGGAGTGCTGGAGCTGAAGCTTTCTTT. V gene TRBV30 combines with J gene TRBJ1-1; D is unclear. The ends were cut back, 1 base at V and 6 bases at J, with 6 bases in the middle. The V gene's germline CDR1 is GTSNPN and CDR2 SVGIG (reference sequence). This CDR3 is built from 11 residues.

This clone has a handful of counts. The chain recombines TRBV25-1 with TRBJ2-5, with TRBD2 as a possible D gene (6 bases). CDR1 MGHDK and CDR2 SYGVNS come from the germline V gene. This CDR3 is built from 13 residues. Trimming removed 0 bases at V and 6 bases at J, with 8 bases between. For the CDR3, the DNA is TGTGCCAGCAGTGAATACGGGAGTCAGACCCAGTACTTC. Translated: CASSEYGSQTQYF.

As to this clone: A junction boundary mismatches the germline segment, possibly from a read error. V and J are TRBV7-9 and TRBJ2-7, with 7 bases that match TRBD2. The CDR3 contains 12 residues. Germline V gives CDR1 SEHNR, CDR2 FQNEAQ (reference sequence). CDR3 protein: CSSSPGGGAPRF. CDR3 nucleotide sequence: TGTTCCAGCAGCCCGGGGGGAGGCGCCCCGCGCTTC.